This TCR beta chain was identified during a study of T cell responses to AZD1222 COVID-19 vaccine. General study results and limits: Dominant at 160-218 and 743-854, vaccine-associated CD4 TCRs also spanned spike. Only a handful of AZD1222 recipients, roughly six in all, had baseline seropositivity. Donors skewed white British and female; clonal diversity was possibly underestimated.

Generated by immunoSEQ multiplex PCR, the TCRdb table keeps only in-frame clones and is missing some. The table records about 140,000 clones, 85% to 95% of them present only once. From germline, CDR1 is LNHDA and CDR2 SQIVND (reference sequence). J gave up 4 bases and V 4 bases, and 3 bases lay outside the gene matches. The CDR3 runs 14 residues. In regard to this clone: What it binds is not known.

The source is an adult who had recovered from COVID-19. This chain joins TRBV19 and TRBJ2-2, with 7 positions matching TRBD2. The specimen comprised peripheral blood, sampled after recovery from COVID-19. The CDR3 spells CASSTTSATGELFF. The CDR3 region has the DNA TGTGCCAGTAGTACCACTAGCGCCACCGGGGAGCTGTTTTTT.